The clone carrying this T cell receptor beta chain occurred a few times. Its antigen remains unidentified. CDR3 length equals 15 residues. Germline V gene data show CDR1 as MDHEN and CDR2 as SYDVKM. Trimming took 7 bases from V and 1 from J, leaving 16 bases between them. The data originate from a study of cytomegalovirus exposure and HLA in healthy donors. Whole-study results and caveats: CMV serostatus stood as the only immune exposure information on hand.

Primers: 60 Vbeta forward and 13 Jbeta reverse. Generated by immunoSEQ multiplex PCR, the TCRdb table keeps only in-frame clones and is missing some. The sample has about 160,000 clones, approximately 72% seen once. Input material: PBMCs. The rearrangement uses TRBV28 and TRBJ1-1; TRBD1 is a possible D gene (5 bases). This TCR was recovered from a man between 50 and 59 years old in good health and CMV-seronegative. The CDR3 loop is CASIGWGAKNTEAFF. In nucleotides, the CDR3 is TGTGCCAGCATCGGATGGGGCGCGAAGAACACTGAAGCTTTCTTT.